This T cell receptor (beta chain) was identified in a study of blood T cell repertoires in COVID-19 (dated by TCRdb to 2019 to 2021). At the level of the whole study: The collaborator samples originated in the United States, Italy and Spain and spanned the acute and convalescent phases of COVID-19. The material from the prospective study consisted of cDNA or gDNA derived from T cells, B-cell-depleted T cells, or PBMCs. Deeply sampled blood TCRbeta repertoires from subjects exposed to, actively infected with, or recovered from COVID-19 were included in the dataset. The repertoires were released in a freely available public database intended as a resource for research on the immune response to SARS-CoV-2. Samples were obtained from the ongoing ImmuneRACE study (first 160 participants) and from 1,000 to 1,500 subjects provided by 6 global collaborators. A de-identified subject ID, COVID-19 status, age in years and sex were almost always included in the sample metadata. Where available, HLA class I and class II types were taken from metadata supplied by the sample provider and were not determined by assay-based typing. The investigation overall reported the following: Clinical and demographic metadata were provided uncurated, with the amount varying by source and participant.

Including cysteine and phenylalanine, the CDR3 has 15 amino acids. CDR3 DNA is the only sequence kept; it has 45 bases, read in frame from the first base. The germline V gene yields MDHEN for CDR1 and SYDVKM for CDR2. V is cut back by 1 base and J by 5 bases, with 3 bases in the junction unmatched. TCRbeta CDR3 regions were amplified from genomic DNA by means of the immunoSEQ Assay, a bias-controlled multiplex PCR. On the authors' methods: Within the assay, amplification of reference gene primers was used to estimate how many nucleated cells each sample contained. To quantify the absolute abundance of each unique TCRbeta CDR3 rearrangement, sequence reads were collapsed and filtered. Productive Simpson clonality was computed per sample as the square root of Simpson's diversity index over productive rearrangements. TCRdb holds this immuneACCESS table with in-frame rearrangements only. Some clones are missing; in checked studies, unresolved V genes explain under half, and the rest has no known cause. That table gives V, J and clone size, and the DNA gave D and trimming. This sample holds 26,000 or so clones; about nine tenths were observed only once. 13% of the sample belongs to the ten largest clones.

Collaborating institutions collected whole blood in K2EDTA tubes following their own protocols. For TCRbeta analysis, collaborator samples were shipped as frozen whole blood, as isolated PBMCs, or as DNA extracted from either sample type. As for this clone: Its binding antigen is unknown. No base quality values were provided; no much bigger clone lies one nucleotide off.

The chain is encoded by TRBV28 joined to TRBJ2-7; a stretch of 12 junction bases matches TRBD2. The sample consisted of peripheral blood. The TCR sequence derives from a human donor in a cohort sampled during active COVID-19. The donor label of this sample is uncertain. The DNA sequence is as follows: TGTGCCAGCAGTTTATCTAGCGGGGGGGCCCACGAGCAGTACTTC. Translated, this is CASSLSSGGAHEQYF.